This TCR beta chain was observed in a study of shared clonotypes between healthy human individuals. The authors loaded about 0.2 ug DNA, 28,000 or so T cell genomes, into sorted-subset replicate PCRs. In the authors' methods: With immunoSEQ giving junction-only sequences and no quality scores, filtering differed. TCRdb's copy holds only in-frame clones and misses some; the assay was immunoSEQ multiplex PCR. Clone size and V and J calls were adopted from that table, with D and trimming inferred from the DNA. The sample yields 2 million to 3 million clones, 90% to 95% seen once. The CDR3 covers 15 residues. Per the germline V gene, CDR1 is MNHNS and CDR2 is SASEGT. V lost 5 bases, J lost 4 bases, and 8 bases stayed unmatched.

The sequenced sample was naive CD4+ T cells from PBMCs. Specified subset: CD45RA+ positively selected. The TCR was taken from a man between 18 and 29 years old in good health. Some clones in this sample may be carry-over from other donors' samples. This sequence joins TRBV6-1 and TRBJ1-5, with 7 bases fitting TRBD1. The CDR3 loop is CASSRIGQVNQPQHF. The DNA for the CDR3 is TGTGCCAGCAGTCGAATCGGACAGGTGAATCAGCCCCAGCATTTT.